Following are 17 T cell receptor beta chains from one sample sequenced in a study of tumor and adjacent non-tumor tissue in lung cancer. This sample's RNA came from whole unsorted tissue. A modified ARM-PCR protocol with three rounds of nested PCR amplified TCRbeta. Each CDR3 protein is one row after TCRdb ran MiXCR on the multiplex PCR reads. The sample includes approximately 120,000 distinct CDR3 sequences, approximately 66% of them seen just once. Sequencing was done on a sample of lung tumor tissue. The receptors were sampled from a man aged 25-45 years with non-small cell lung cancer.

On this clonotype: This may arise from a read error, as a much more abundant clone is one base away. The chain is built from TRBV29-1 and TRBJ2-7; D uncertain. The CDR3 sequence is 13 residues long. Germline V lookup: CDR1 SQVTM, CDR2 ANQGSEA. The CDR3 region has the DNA TGCAGCGTTAGACTTGGCAGCCCCTACAAGCAGTACTTC. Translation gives CSVRLGSPYKQYF.

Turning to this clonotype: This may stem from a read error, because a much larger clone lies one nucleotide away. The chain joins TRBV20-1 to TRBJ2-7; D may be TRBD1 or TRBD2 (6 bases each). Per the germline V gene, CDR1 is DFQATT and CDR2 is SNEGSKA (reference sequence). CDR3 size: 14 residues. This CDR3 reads CSARDAGDSHEQYF. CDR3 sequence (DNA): TGCAGTGCTAGAGACGCAGGGGACTCCCACGAGCAGTACTTC.

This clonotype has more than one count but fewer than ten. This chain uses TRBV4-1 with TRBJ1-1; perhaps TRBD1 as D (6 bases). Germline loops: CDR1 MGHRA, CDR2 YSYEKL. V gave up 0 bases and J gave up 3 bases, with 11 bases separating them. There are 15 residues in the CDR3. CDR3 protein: CASSQDEGVDTEAFF. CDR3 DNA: TGCGCCAGCAGCCAAGATGAGGGGGTTGACACTGAAGCTTTCTTT.

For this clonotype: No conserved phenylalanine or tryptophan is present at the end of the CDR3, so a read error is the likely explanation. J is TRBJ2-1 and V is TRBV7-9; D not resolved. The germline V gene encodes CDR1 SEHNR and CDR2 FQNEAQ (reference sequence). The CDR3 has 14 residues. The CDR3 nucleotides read TGTGCCAGCAGCTTAGGGGATAGGCCCAATGACCAGTTCTTA. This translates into CASSLGDRPNDQFL.

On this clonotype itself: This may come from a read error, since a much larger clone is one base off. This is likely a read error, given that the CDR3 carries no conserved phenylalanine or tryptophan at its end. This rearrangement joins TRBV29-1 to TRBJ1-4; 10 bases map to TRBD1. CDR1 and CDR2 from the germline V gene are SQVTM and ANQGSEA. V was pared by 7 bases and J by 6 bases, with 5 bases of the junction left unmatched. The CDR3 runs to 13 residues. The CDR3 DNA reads TGCAGCGGGGGACAGGGGAAACATGAAAAACTGTTTTCT. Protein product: CSGGQGKHEKLFS.

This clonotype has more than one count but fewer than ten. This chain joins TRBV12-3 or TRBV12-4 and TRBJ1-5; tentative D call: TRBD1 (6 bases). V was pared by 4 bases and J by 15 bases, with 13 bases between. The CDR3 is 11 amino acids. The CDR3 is CASSSRGSLHF. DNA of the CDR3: TGTGCCAGCAGTTCCAGGGGTTCTTTGCATTTT.

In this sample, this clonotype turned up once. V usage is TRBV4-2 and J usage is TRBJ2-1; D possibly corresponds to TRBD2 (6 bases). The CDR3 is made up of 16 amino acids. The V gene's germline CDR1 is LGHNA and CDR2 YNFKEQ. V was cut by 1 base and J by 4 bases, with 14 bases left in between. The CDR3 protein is CASSQVMGGSYNEQFF. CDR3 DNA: TGTGCCAGCAGCCAAGTTATGGGAGGTTCTTACAATGAGCAGTTCTTC.

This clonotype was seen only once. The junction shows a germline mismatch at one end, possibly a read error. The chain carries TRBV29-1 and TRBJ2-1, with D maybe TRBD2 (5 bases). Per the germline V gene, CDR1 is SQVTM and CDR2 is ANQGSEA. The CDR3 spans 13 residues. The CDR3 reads CSVEGTVGNEPFF. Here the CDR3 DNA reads TGTAGCGTTGAGGGCACTGTGGGCAATGAGCCGTTCTTC.

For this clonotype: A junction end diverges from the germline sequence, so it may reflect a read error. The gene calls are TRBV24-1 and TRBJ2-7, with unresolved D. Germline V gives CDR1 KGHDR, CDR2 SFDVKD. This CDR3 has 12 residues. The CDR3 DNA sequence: TGTGCCACCAGTCCAGGCTCCTGCGAGCAGTACTTC. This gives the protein CATSPGSCEQYF.

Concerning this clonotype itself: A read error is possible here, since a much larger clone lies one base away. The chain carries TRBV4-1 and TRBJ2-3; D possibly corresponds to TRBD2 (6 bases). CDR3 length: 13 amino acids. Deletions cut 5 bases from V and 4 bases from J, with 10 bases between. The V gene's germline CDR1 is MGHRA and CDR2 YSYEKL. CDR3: CASSSREADTQYF. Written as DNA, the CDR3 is TGCGCCAGCAGCTCGAGGGAGGCAGATACGCAGTATTTT.

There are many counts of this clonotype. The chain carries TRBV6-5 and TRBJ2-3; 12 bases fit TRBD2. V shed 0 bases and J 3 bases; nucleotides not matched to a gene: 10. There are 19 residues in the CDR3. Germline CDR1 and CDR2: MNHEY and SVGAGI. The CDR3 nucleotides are TGTGCCAGCAGTTACTCGAAGACTAGCGGGGGCCGCCCGACAGATACGCAGTATTTT. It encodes CASSYSKTSGGRPTDTQYF.

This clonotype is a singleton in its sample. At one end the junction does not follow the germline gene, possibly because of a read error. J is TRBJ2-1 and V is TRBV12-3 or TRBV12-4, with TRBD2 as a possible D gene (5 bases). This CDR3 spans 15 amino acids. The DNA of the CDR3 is TGTGCCAGCAGCCGGACGGGGAGCTCCTACTATGAGCAGTTCTTC. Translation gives CASSRTGSSYYEQFF.

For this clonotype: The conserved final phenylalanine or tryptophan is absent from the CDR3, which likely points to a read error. The CDR3 DNA follows: TGTGCCAGCAGCCTCACTGGACTAGCGGGAGGAAATGAGCAGTTCCTC. This gives the protein CASSLTGLAGGNEQFL. The V and J genes are TRBV7-9 and TRBJ2-1, with TRBD2 matching 14 bases. The junction had 7 bases not matched to a gene; V was cut back by 5 bases and J by 7 bases. Germline loops: CDR1 SEHNR, CDR2 FQNEAQ (reference sequence). CDR3 length: 16 residues.

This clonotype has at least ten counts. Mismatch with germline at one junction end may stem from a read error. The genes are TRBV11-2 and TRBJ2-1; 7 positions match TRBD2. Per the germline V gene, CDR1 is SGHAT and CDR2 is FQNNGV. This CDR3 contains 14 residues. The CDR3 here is CASSSLTSYNGQFF. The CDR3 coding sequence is TGTGCCAGCAGCTCCCTGACTAGCTACAATGGGCAGTTCTTC.

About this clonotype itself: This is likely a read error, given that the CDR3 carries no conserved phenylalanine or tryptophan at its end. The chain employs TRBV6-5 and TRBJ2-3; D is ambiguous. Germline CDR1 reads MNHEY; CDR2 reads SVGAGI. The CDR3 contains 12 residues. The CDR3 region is CAGSYSLDTQYL. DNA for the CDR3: TGTGCCGGCAGTTACTCTCTCGATACGCAGTATCTT.

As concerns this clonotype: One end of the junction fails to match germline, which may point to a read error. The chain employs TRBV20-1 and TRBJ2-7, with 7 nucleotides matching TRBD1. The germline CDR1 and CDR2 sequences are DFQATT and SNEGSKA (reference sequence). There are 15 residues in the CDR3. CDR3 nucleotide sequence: TGCGGTGCTCTACGACATGAACAGGGGCACTACGAGGAGTACTTC. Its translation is CGALRHEQGHYEEYF.

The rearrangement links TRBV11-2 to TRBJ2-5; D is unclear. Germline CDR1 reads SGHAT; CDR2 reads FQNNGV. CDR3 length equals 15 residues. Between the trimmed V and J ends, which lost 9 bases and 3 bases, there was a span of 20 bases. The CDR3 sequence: CASSSWPGPEETQYF. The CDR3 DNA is TGTGCCAGTAGTTCCTGGCCTGGACCGGAAGAGACCCAGTACTTC.